This TCR beta chain comes out of a study of cytomegalovirus exposure and HLA in healthy donors. Study-wide findings and caveats: Trimming of TCR beta V- and J-genes showed a link, identified in a later analysis, to a missense DCLRE1C variant. Altogether, 150 or so TCR beta chains were recorded as cytomegalovirus-associated. Most likely, a cluster of highly shared sequence variants arose as a sequencing artifact.

About this clone: Its antigen is unidentified.

Both 60 Vbeta primers and 13 Jbeta primers went into the PCR. Only in-frame clones appear in the TCRdb table, and some are missing; sequencing was by immunoSEQ multiplex PCR. The sample has about 160,000 clones; almost 80% are singletons. This CDR3 is built from 15 residues. Germline V lookup: CDR1 SGDLS, CDR2 YYNGEE. The chain employs TRBV9 and TRBJ2-5, with TRBD1 matching 7 bases. The closer fit of TRBJ2-7 to the DNA end suggests the J call may be wrong. The sequencing input was PBMCs. This receptor was taken from a woman aged 50 to 60 in good health and CMV-seronegative. The CDR3 sequence: CASSPRVGTDYEQYF. CDR3 nucleotide sequence: TGTGCCAGCAGCCCCCGAGTCGGGACAGACTACGAGCAGTACTTC.